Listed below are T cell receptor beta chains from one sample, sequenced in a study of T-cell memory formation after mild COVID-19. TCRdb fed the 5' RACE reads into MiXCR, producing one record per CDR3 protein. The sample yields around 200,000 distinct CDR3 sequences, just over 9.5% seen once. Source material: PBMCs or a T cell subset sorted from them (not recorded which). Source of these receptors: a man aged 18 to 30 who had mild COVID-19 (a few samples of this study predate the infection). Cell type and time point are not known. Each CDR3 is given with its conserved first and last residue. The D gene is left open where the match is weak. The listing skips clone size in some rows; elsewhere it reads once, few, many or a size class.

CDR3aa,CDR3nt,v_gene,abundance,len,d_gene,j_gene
CASSRDIESNSPLHF,TGTGCCAGCTCGCGCGACATTGAGTCCAATTCACCCCTCCACTTT,TRBV18,NA,15,NA,TRBJ1-6
CSVAVRDSGNTIYF,TGCAGCGTCGCCGTCCGGGACTCTGGAAACACCATATATTTT,TRBV29-1,NA,14,NA,TRBJ1-3
CASSLGLAVPTDTQYF,TGCGCCAGCAGCTTGGGGCTAGCGGTTCCCACAGATACGCAGTATTTT,TRBV5-1,NA,16,TRBD2,TRBJ2-3
CASSYSRGPNEKLFF,TGTGCCAGCAGTTACTCGAGGGGCCCCAATGAAAAACTGTTTTTT,TRBV6-5,NA,15,NA,TRBJ1-4
CSARRGPRDEQFF,TGCAGTGCTAGACGGGGCCCCCGGGATGAGCAGTTCTTC,TRBV20-1,few,13,NA,TRBJ2-1
CASSYRQGTEAFF,TGTGCCAGCAGCTACCGACAGGGCACTGAAGCTTTCTTT,TRBV7-2,large,13,TRBD1,TRBJ1-1
CASSPVQGAHSYEQYF,TGTGCCAGCTCACCGGTCCAGGGGGCTCACTCCTACGAGCAGTACTTC,TRBV18,NA,16,TRBD1,TRBJ2-7
CASSQVLSLSGADTQYF,TGTGCCAGCAGCCAAGTATTAAGCTTATCCGGTGCAGATACGCAGTATTTT,TRBV3-1,NA,17,NA,TRBJ2-3
CASSYSMGQGGSPLHF,TGTGCCAGCAGTTACTCGATGGGACAGGGGGGATCACCCCTCCACTTT,TRBV6-6,few,16,TRBD1,TRBJ1-6
CASSYSPGPTGELFF,TGTGCCAGCAGTTACTCGCCAGGACCCACCGGGGAGCTGTTTTTT,TRBV6-5,few,15,NA,TRBJ2-2
CASSLNPRNTEAFF,TGTGCCAGCAGCTTGAACCCGAGGAACACTGAAGCTTTCTTT,TRBV7-8,few,14,NA,TRBJ1-1
CASSNNLFRDDHGYTF,TGTGCCAGCAGTAACAACCTATTCCGGGACGACCATGGCTACACCTTC,TRBV6-5,NA,16,NA,TRBJ1-2
CASSIQPGTSYETQYF,TGCGCCAGCAGCATCCAACCCGGGACTTCTTATGAGACCCAGTACTTC,TRBV5-1,many,16,NA,TRBJ2-5
CAIARFSGGQETQYF,TGTGCCATCGCTCGATTTAGCGGGGGACAAGAGACCCAGTACTTC,TRBV10-3,few,15,TRBD2,TRBJ2-5
CASRRAGQETQYF,TGTGCCAGCAGGCGGGCAGGGCAAGAGACCCAGTACTTC,TRBV6-5,NA,13,NA,TRBJ2-5
CASSFSGTTGNTIYF,TGTGCCAGCAGCTTCTCCGGGACAACTGGAAACACCATATATTTT,TRBV7-2,NA,15,NA,TRBJ1-3
CSAWDRAENYGYTF,TGCAGTGCTTGGGACAGGGCGGAGAACTATGGCTACACCTTC,TRBV20-1,NA,14,TRBD1,TRBJ1-2
CASSYDPWAGGTGELFF,TGTGCCAGCAGTTACGACCCCTGGGCGGGGGGCACCGGGGAGCTGTTTTTT,TRBV6-6,NA,17,TRBD2,TRBJ2-2
CASNGQGLNTGELFF,TGTGCCAGCAACGGACAGGGGTTAAACACCGGGGAGCTGTTTTTT,TRBV2,few,15,TRBD1,TRBJ2-2
CASSDLQGVYTF,TGTGCCAGCAGCGACCTACAGGGGGTCTACACCTTC,TRBV7-9,many,12,TRBD1,TRBJ1-2
CASGGDRENYGYTF,TGTGCCAGCGGGGGGGACAGGGAAAACTATGGCTACACCTTC,TRBV6-6,NA,14,TRBD1,TRBJ1-2
CASSFGPPDTQYF,TGTGCCAGCAGCTTTGGGCCCCCAGATACGCAGTATTTT,TRBV5-5,many,13,NA,TRBJ2-3
CASSLYWQPNYGYTF,TGTGCCAGCAGCTTATATTGGCAGCCTAACTATGGCTACACCTTC,TRBV7-2,few,15,NA,TRBJ1-2
CSARPWFGPQHF,TGCAGTGCTAGGCCGTGGTTTGGGCCCCAGCATTTT,TRBV20-1,NA,12,NA,TRBJ1-5
CSARRAGSTDTQYF,TGCAGTGCTAGGCGAGCGGGGAGCACAGATACGCAGTATTTT,TRBV20-1,NA,14,TRBD2,TRBJ2-3
CASGPGGGLIKNIQYF,TGTGCCAGCGGCCCTGGGGGAGGACTTATTAAAAACATTCAGTACTTC,TRBV7-3,NA,16,NA,TRBJ2-4
CASSLLAGEQFF,TGTGCCAGCAGCTTACTAGCTGGTGAGCAGTTCTTC,TRBV7-9,NA,12,NA,TRBJ2-1
CASSLQDGGASTDTQYF,TGTGCCAGCAGCCTGCAGGACGGGGGGGCCTCCACAGATACGCAGTATTTT,TRBV4-2,NA,17,TRBD2,TRBJ2-3
CASRSRSSGDTQYF,TGTGCCAGCAGGAGTCGGTCCTCGGGGGATACGCAGTATTTT,TRBV6-5,few,14,NA,TRBJ2-3
CASSETIKNIQYF,TGCGCCAGCAGTGAGACTATCAAAAACATTCAGTACTTC,TRBV10-1,NA,13,NA,TRBJ2-4
CASSRTGQGIDEQYF,TGCGCCAGCAGCCGGACGGGACAGGGGATAGACGAGCAGTACTTC,TRBV5-1,few,15,TRBD1,TRBJ2-7
CASSHPGLAGPMQFF,TGCGCCAGCAGCCACCCGGGACTAGCGGGACCCATGCAGTTCTTC,TRBV4-1,few,15,TRBD2,TRBJ2-1
CASSSSGTSRPGELFF,TGTGCCAGCAGCTCCTCCGGGACTAGCAGACCCGGGGAGCTGTTTTTT,TRBV11-2,few,16,TRBD2,TRBJ2-2
CASSLTATGVWAEAFF,TGTGCCAGCAGCTTAACCGCGACAGGGGTGTGGGCTGAAGCTTTCTTT,TRBV7-3,few,16,TRBD1,TRBJ1-1
CASSLGPLRVGKDSYF,TGTGCCAGCAGCTTAGGGCCTCTCCGGGTTGGGAAAGACTCGTACTTC,TRBV7-2,NA,16,NA,TRBJ2-5
CASSQGADTEAFF,TGTGCCAGCTCACAGGGGGCGGACACTGAAGCTTTCTTT,TRBV7-9,many,13,TRBD1,TRBJ1-1
CASKVRGGSETQYF,TGTGCCAGCAAAGTCCGGGGGGGTTCGGAGACCCAGTACTTC,TRBV6-5,NA,14,TRBD2,TRBJ2-5
CASSSPGRHNEQFF,TGTGCCAGCAGTTCTCCGGGGAGACACAATGAGCAGTTCTTC,TRBV6-2/TRBV6-3,NA,14,NA,TRBJ2-1
CASSPPVMETQYF,TGTGCCAGCAGCCCCCCTGTGATGGAAACCCAGTACTTC,TRBV11-2,few,13,NA,TRBJ2-5
CASRSGTSGGNTGELFF,TGTGCCAGCAGATCAGGGACTAGCGGGGGGAACACCGGGGAGCTGTTTTTT,TRBV6-5,few,17,TRBD2,TRBJ2-2
CASDLRSWFEAFF,TGTGCCAGCGATTTGAGGAGCTGGTTTGAAGCTTTCTTT,TRBV5-6,NA,13,NA,TRBJ1-1
CASSVVGQNTGELFF,TGTGCCAGCAGCGTAGTCGGACAGAACACCGGGGAGCTGTTTTTT,TRBV9,few,15,NA,TRBJ2-2
CASSLTMGGTVSGNTIYF,TGTGCCAGCAGCTTAACAATGGGGGGGACGGTTTCTGGAAACACCATATATTTT,TRBV11-2,few,18,NA,TRBJ1-3
CASSLALAGKQETQYF,TGTGCCAGCAGCTTGGCTCTAGCGGGGAAGCAAGAGACCCAGTACTTC,TRBV5-5,NA,16,TRBD2,TRBJ2-5
CASRWDRMNTEAFF,TGTGCCAGTAGATGGGACAGGATGAACACTGAAGCTTTCTTT,TRBV19,few,14,TRBD1,TRBJ1-1
CASSLRGHSPLHF,TGTGCCAGCAGCTTAAGGGGGCATTCACCCCTCCACTTT,TRBV7-9,NA,13,TRBD1,TRBJ1-6
CASSSLGAYNEQFF,TGTGCCAGCAGTTCCTTGGGGGCCTACAATGAGCAGTTCTTC,TRBV7-2,NA,14,NA,TRBJ2-1
CASSIEGLGAFF,TGTGCCAGCAGTATAGAGGGGTTAGGAGCTTTCTTT,TRBV12-3/TRBV12-4,few,12,NA,TRBJ1-1
CASSAGTGGETQYF,TGTGCCAGCAGCGCCGGGACAGGGGGTGAGACCCAGTACTTC,TRBV7-2,NA,14,TRBD1,TRBJ2-5